The entry that follows covers one TCR beta chain sequence. This sample was included in a study of blood T cell repertoires in COVID-19. Study in general: Some COVID-19 samples were acute and others convalescent; all came from the United States, Italy and Spain. T cells, B-cell-depleted T cells, or PBMCs supplied cDNA or gDNA.

CDR3 length: 15 amino acids. Germline CDR1 reads SGHRS; CDR2 reads YFSETQ. Unmatched junction bases numbered 8, after V lost 0 bases and J lost 6 bases. Original analysis: Amplification of reference gene primers provided the estimated nucleated cell counts. The repertoire was sequenced with immunoSEQ multiplex PCR; TCRdb's copy has only in-frame clones and lacks some. That table gives V, J and clone size, and the DNA gave D and trimming. The sample shows roughly 430,000 clones, roughly 88% of them seen only once. The sequencing input was PBMCs or T cells enriched from blood (not recorded which). This sequence originates from a woman aged 40 to 50 with acute COVID-19. The chain employs TRBV5-1 and TRBJ1-2; TRBD1 matches at 7 bases. The CDR3 DNA is TGCGCCAGCAGCTTGGAATCAGGGGGTGGCCATGGCTACACCTTC. Translation gives CASSLESGGGHGYTF.